This TCR beta chain was retrieved from a study of fetal regulatory T cell absence and autoimmunity. Study information: IPEX patients had exocrine pancreas autoimmunity without clinical diabetes.

Study findings and constraints: Pancreas TCRs were oligoclonally enriched versus cord blood, some clones over 80-fold.

V trimming: 0 bases; J trimming: 5 bases; junction bases outside the gene matches: 4. From germline, CDR1 is SGDLS and CDR2 YYNGEE. The length of the CDR3 is 14 residues. In the case of this clone: What it binds is unknown.

The survey-level immunoSEQ assay was used. Profiling relied on immunoSEQ multiplex PCR, and the TCRdb table lists in-frame clones only, not all of them. The sample carries 95,000 to 100,000 clones, more than 70% recorded once. What was sequenced was pancreas tissue. This chain uses TRBV9 with TRBJ1-2, with TRBD1 matching over 7 bases. The clonotype comes from a male donor with IPEX syndrome. The CDR3 coding sequence is TGTGCCAGCAGCGTAGTGCGACAGGGTTATGGCTACACCTTC. It specifies CASSVVRQGYGYTF. Looking up the rest from reference TRBV9 and TRBJ1-2 gives the full variable domain: DSGVTQTPKHLITATGQRVTLRCSPRSGDLSVYWYQQSLDQGLQFLIQYYNGEERAKGNILERFSAQQFPDLHSELNLSSLELGDSALYFCASSVVRQGYGYTFGSGTRLTVV.